This T cell receptor (beta chain) originates from a study of regulatory T cells. Patients aged 2 to 39 years had fewer naive and more memory CD4+ and CD8+ T cells. CD4+ T cells were divided by sorting: CD25-high CD127-low Tregs, CD25-low CD127-high conventional cells. The PCR used 52 TRBV and 13 TRBJ primers. The protocol was immunoSEQ multiplex PCR, while the TCRdb copy is restricted to in-frame clones and leaves out a portion. The sample has about 35,000 clones; 75% to 90% are singletons. For this clone: Its cognate antigen is unknown.

Study-level findings and limits: Hydrophobic residues at CDR3 positions 6 and 7 were enriched in conventional CD4+ T cells of CD3G-deficient patients.

V dropped 3 bases and J dropped 0 bases, with 12 bases sitting between them. From germline, CDR1 is MNHNS and CDR2 SASEGT. The CDR3 extends over 17 amino acids. The material sequenced was conventional CD4+ T cells sorted from blood. This TCR came from a person in their late teens or twenties with CD3G deficiency. The chain joins TRBV6-1 to TRBJ2-6; tentatively, D is TRBD2 (6 bases). The CDR3 sequence is CASSEGLSYSGANVLTF. In DNA form, the CDR3 reads TGTGCCAGCAGTGAGGGACTTTCTTACTCTGGGGCCAACGTCCTGACTTTC.